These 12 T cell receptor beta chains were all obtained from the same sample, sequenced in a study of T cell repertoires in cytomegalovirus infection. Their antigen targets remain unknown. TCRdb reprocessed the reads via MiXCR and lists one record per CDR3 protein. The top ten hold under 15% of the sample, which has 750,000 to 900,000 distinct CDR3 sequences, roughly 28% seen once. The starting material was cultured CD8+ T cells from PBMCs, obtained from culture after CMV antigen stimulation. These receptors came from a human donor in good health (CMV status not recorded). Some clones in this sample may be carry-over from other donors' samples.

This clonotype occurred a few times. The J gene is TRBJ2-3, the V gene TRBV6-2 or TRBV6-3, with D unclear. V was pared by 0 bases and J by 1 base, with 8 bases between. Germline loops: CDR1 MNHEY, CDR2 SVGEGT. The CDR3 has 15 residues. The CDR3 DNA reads TGTGCCAGCAGTTACTCGGTTCAACGCACAGATACGCAGTATTTT. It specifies CASSYSVQRTDTQYF.

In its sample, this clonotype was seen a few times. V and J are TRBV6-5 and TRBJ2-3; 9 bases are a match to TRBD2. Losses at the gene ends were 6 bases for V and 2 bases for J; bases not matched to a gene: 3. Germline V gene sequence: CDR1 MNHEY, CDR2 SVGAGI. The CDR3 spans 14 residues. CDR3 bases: TGTGCCAGCAGAGTAGCGGGGGTCACAGATACGCAGTATTTT. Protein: CASRVAGVTDTQYF.

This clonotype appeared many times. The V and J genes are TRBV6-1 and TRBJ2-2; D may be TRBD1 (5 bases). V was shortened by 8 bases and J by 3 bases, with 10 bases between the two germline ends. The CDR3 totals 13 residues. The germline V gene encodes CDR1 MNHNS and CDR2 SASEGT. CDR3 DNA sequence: TGTGCCAGCGGAGACAGCGACACCGGGGAGCTGTTTTTT. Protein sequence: CASGDSDTGELFF.

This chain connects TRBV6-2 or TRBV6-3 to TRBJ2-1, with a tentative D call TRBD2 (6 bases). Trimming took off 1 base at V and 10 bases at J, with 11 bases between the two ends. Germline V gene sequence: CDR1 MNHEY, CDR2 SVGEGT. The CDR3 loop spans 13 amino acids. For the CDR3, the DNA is TGTGCCAGCAGTTACTTGACTAGTAAAGAGCAGTTCTTC. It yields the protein CASSYLTSKEQFF.

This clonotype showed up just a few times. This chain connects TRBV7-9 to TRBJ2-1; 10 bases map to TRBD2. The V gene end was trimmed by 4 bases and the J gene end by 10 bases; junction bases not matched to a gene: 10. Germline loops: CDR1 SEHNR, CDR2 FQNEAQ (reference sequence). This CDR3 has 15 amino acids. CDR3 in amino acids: CASSWELAGAREQFF. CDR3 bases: TGTGCCAGCAGCTGGGAGCTAGCGGGGGCGCGGGAGCAGTTCTTC.

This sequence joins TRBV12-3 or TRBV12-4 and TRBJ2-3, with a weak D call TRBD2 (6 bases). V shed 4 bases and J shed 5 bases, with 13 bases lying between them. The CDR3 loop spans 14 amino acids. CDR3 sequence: CASSSSRAGDTQYF. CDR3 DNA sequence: TGTGCCAGCAGTTCAAGTCGAGCGGGAGATACGCAGTATTTT.

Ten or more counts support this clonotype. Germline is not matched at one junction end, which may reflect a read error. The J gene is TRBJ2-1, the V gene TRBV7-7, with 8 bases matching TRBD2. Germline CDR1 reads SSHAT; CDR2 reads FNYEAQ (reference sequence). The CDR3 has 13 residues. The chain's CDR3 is CASSLVRGGEQFF. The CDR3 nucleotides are TGTGCTAGCAGCTTAGTCCGGGGGGGTGAGCAGTTCTTC.

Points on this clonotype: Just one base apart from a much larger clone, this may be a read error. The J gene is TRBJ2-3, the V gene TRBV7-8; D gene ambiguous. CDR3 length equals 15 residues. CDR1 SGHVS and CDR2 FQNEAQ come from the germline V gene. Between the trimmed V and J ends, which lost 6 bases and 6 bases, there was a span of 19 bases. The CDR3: CASRAEPGPIDTQYF. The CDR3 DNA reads TGTGCCAGCAGAGCCGAACCGGGCCCCATCGATACGCAGTATTTT.

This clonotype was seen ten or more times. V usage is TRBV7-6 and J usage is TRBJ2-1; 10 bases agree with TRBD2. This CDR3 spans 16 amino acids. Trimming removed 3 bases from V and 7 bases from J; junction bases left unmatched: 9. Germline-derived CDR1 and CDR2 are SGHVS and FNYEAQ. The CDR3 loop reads CASSFGASGGVNEQFF. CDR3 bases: TGTGCCAGCAGCTTTGGGGCTAGCGGGGGAGTTAATGAGCAGTTCTTC.

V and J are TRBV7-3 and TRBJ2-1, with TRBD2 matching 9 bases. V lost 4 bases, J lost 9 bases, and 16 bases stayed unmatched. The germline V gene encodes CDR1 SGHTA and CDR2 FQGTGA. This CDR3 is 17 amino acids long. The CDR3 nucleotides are TGTGCCAGCAGCTCCCTGGGCGGGGGGGCGGCCGGCGTTGAGCAGTTCTTC. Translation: CASSSLGGGAAGVEQFF. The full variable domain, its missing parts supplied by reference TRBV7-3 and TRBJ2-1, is GAGVSQTPSNKVTEKGKYVELRCDPISGHTALYWYRQSLGQGPEFLIYFQGTGAADDSGLPNDRFFAVRPEGSVSTLKIQRTERGDSAVYLCASSSLGGGAAGVEQFFGPGTRLTVL.

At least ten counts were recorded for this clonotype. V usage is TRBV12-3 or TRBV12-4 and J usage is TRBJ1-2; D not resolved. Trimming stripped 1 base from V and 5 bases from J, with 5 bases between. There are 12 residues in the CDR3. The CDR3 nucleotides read TGTGCCAGCAGTTTAGGGACTTATGGCTACACCTTC. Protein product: CASSLGTYGYTF.

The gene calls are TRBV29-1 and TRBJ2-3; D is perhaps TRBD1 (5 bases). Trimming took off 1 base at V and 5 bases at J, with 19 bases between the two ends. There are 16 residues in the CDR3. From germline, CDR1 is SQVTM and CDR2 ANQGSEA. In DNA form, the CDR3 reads TGCAGCGTTGAAGGTTCTTGGCAGCAGGGCGGAGATACGCAGTATTTT. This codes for CSVEGSWQQGGDTQYF.